This T cell receptor (beta chain) was found in a study of Graves' ophthalmopathy and Graves' hyperthyroidism. Findings and caveats of the study: A roughly 83% specificity and 87.88% sensitivity were achieved by a 13-signature model that separated ophthalmopathy from stable hyperthyroidism. Blood also carried most expanded thyroid clonotypes exceeding 0.001 frequency. Its predictions of ophthalmopathy progression gave the model over 70% sensitivity and 72% to 85% specificity.

In the case of this clonotype: As yet, its antigen is unknown.

V was cut by 2 bases and J by 7 bases, with 8 bases left in between. The CDR3 covers 12 residues. Donors with ophthalmopathy: moderate-to-severe activity, CAS ≥3, NOSPECS ≥4, duration under 3 months. The study amplified TCR beta CDR3 regions using RNA transcripts. Second-round multiplex PCR came after a first-round RT-PCR that employed HTBI primers. TCRdb re-analysed the multiplex PCR reads in MiXCR, keeping a single row per CDR3 protein. The table records about 340,000 distinct CDR3 sequences, 15% to 20% of them present only once. The source material was peripheral blood. This chain connects TRBV12-3 or TRBV12-4 to TRBJ1-1, with unresolved D. The clonotype originates from an adult man with Graves' ophthalmopathy. The CDR3, as DNA: TGTGCCAGCAGTTTAACCGCCGGTGAAGCTTTCTTT. Protein: CASSLTAGEAFF.